This T cell receptor beta chain was obtained from a study of shared T cell receptors in the human thymus. This CDR3 is 15 amino acids long. Germline CDR1 and CDR2: KGHSH and LQKENI. Between the trimmed V and J ends, which lost 3 bases and 5 bases, there was a span of 17 bases. Sequenced by immunoSEQ multiplex PCR; TCRdb stores in-frame clones only, minus some. The data show hundreds of thousands of clones, around 87% seen once. These data are also associated with another study on human thymus T cells. As that report states: Thymus specimens were resections from corrective heart surgery. Related work showed strongly overlapping thymic repertoires across unrelated individuals.

The sample consisted of thymocytes. The sequence was obtained from a boy under two years old with a congenital heart defect. The chain combines TRBV18 with TRBJ2-7; tentatively, D is TRBD1 (6 bases). DNA for the CDR3: TGTGCCAGCTCACCCCTGGGGGCAGTTACAAACGAGCAGTACTTC. Amino acids: CASSPLGAVTNEQYF.